Each of the 29 T cell receptor beta chains below was sequenced from the same sample in a study of blood T cell repertoires in COVID-19. Profiled with immunoSEQ multiplex PCR; TCRdb holds only in-frame clones, not every one. The sample has 55,000 to 75,000 clones, around 83% seen once. What was sequenced was peripheral blood. These receptors came from a man over 45 with acute or convalescent COVID-19.

This chain joins TRBV11-3 and TRBJ2-3; 9 bases are a match to TRBD1. Germline assignment: CDR1 SGHNT and CDR2 YENEEA. The CDR3 consists of 16 residues. J gave up 3 bases and V 4 bases, and 8 bases lay outside the gene matches. The CDR3 coding sequence is TGTGCCAGCAGCTCCTCCACAGGGGGCCGAACAGATACGCAGTATTTT. Protein product: CASSSSTGGRTDTQYF.

This sequence joins TRBV3-1 (or the pseudogene TRBV3-2) and TRBJ1-5; the match to TRBD1 covers 8 bases. Losses at the gene ends were 3 bases for V and 6 bases for J; bases not matched to a gene: 7. In germline, CDR1 is LGHDT, CDR2 YNNKEL (reference sequence). CDR3 size: 15 residues. This CDR3 reads CASSQDRVRGQPQHF. The CDR3 region has the DNA TGTGCCAGCAGCCAGGACAGGGTGAGAGGTCAGCCCCAGCATTTT.

This clone occurred many times. The CDR3 bases are TGCGCCAGCAGCCAAGAAGAAGTAGCGGCAACCTACGAGCAGTACTTC. This codes for CASSQEEVAATYEQYF. The V call is TRBV4-1, the J call TRBJ2-7; possibly TRBD2 for D (6 bases). V dropped 0 bases and J dropped 2 bases, with 14 bases sitting between them. The CDR3 length is 16 residues. Germline loops: CDR1 MGHRA, CDR2 YSYEKL.

This clone showed up just once. The chain uses TRBV19 and TRBJ2-7, with 7 bases fitting TRBD1. The CDR3 is 14 residues long. Germline V CDR1 and CDR2: LNHDA, SQIVND (reference sequence). V was clipped by 8 bases and J by 4 bases; unmatched bases: 11. CDR3 nucleotide sequence: TGTGCCAGTGGGAAGACAGGGCGCGCTTACGAGCAGTACTTC. Protein product: CASGKTGRAYEQYF. Variable domain in full (rest from reference TRBV19 and TRBJ2-7): DGGITQSPKYLFRKEGQNVTLSCEQNLNHDAMYWYRQDPGQGLRLIYYSQIVNDFQKGDIAEGYSVSREKKESFPLTVTSAQKNPTAFYLCASGKTGRAYEQYFGPGTRLTVT.

V gene TRBV6-6 combines with J gene TRBJ1-1; 10 bases fit TRBD1. The CDR3 is 13 residues long. From germline, CDR1 is MNHNY and CDR2 SVGAGI (reference sequence). J gave up 11 bases and V 7 bases, and 10 bases lay outside the gene matches. The CDR3 loop is CASIWTGGVEAFF. The CDR3, as DNA: TGTGCCAGCATTTGGACAGGGGGAGTTGAGGCTTTCTTT.

V gene TRBV28 combines with J gene TRBJ1-5, with no clear D. Germline V gene data show CDR1 as MDHEN and CDR2 as SYDVKM. The CDR3 is 14 amino acids. V was trimmed by 5 bases and J by 7 bases, leaving 15 bases between them. The CDR3 nucleotides read TGTGCCAGCAGTCTTCCCTCTAGAATACAGCCCCAGCATTTT. Residues: CASSLPSRIQPQHF.

The chain joins TRBV11-3 to TRBJ2-1; no definite D call. Deletions cut 2 bases from V and 2 bases from J, with 7 bases between. This CDR3 region has 14 residues. Per the germline V gene, CDR1 is SGHNT and CDR2 is YENEEA. The CDR3 is CASSLSRTYNEQFF. As DNA, the CDR3 is TGTGCCAGCAGCTTAAGTAGAACCTACAATGAGCAGTTCTTC.

J is TRBJ2-5 and V is TRBV6-1, with TRBD1 matching over 9 bases. The CDR3 spans 15 residues. Germline CDR1 and CDR2: MNHNS and SASEGT. Trimming cost V 2 bases and J 7 bases; bases outside gene matches: 8. CDR3 loop: CASSEFVGQGGTQYF. The CDR3, as DNA: TGTGCCAGCAGTGAATTCGTGGGACAGGGTGGGACCCAGTACTTC.

The chain carries TRBV10-2 and TRBJ1-1; 9 bases line up with TRBD1. Looked up from germline, CDR1 is WSHSY and CDR2 is SAAADI. The CDR3 has 14 amino acids. The junction had 11 bases not matched to a gene; V was cut back by 8 bases and J by 7 bases. The CDR3 loop reads CASSPTGGMGEAFF. In DNA, the CDR3 is TGCGCCAGCTCCCCGACAGGGGGTATGGGTGAAGCTTTCTTT.

This chain joins TRBV5-5 and TRBJ1-4; 9 nucleotides agree with TRBD1. With V trimmed by 0 bases and J by 8 bases, 8 bases remained unmatched. The CDR3 loop spans 16 amino acids. Germline V lookup: CDR1 SGHKS, CDR2 YYEKEE (reference sequence). CDR3 nucleotides: TGTGCCAGCAGCTTGGACATGGGACAGGGAACGGAAAAACTGTTTTTT. Translating gives CASSLDMGQGTEKLFF.

The chain joins TRBV6-5 to TRBJ1-1; tentative D call: TRBD1 (5 bases). Trimming pared 2 bases from V and 3 bases from J, leaving 10 bases between. The CDR3 length is 14 residues. Germline V gene sequence: CDR1 MNHEY, CDR2 SVGAGI. CDR3 sequence reads: CASSYRGGDTEAFF. The CDR3 DNA is TGTGCCAGCAGTTACAGGGGAGGGGACACTGAAGCTTTCTTT.

V usage is TRBV7-3 and J usage is TRBJ2-3; 11 bases are a match to TRBD2. CDR1 is SGHTA and CDR2 is FQGTGA in the germline V gene. The V gene end was trimmed by 0 bases and the J gene end by 1 base; junction bases not matched to a gene: 9. The CDR3 consists of 19 residues. CDR3 protein: CASSLTLLAGGLGTDTQYF. The DNA for the CDR3 is TGTGCCAGCAGCTTAACGTTATTAGCGGGGGGGCTTGGCACAGATACGCAGTATTTT.

The chain is built from TRBV6-5 and TRBJ1-1; no clear D gene. CDR1 and CDR2 (germline): MNHEY, SVGAGI. The germline V and J ends were trimmed by 2 bases and 0 bases, with 4 bases remaining between them. This CDR3 has 13 residues. The CDR3 is CASSYLMNTEAFF. The CDR3 bases are TGTGCCAGCAGTTACCTAATGAACACTGAAGCTTTCTTT.

The rearrangement joins TRBV4-1 to TRBJ1-2, with TRBD1 identical over 10 bases. The CDR3 has 15 residues. CDR1 is MGHRA and CDR2 is YSYEKL in the germline V gene. V trimming: 0 bases; J trimming: 7 bases; junction bases outside the gene matches: 5. CDR3 amino acids: CASSQDPWTGGGYTF. As DNA, the CDR3 is TGCGCCAGCAGCCAAGATCCCTGGACAGGGGGTGGCTACACCTTC.

This sequence joins TRBV24-1 and TRBJ1-5; D may be TRBD1 (5 bases). The CDR3 totals 13 residues. Germline V gives CDR1 KGHDR, CDR2 SFDVKD. V was trimmed by 2 bases and J by 15 bases, leaving 16 bases between them. This CDR3 reads CATSDYDSRVVHF. In DNA, the CDR3 is TGTGCCACCAGTGATTACGACAGCCGAGTAGTGCATTTT.

The chain is built from TRBV5-4 and TRBJ1-5, with D tentatively TRBD1 (5 bases). Looked up from germline, CDR1 is SGHNT and CDR2 is YYREEE (reference sequence). This CDR3 has 13 amino acids. V was clipped by 2 bases and J by 3 bases, with 6 bases between them. The chain's CDR3 is CASSFGHNQPQHF. The CDR3, as DNA: TGTGCCAGCAGCTTTGGACACAATCAGCCCCAGCATTTT.

The V call is TRBV7-3, the J call TRBJ2-3; TRBD2 matches 14 bases. Germline loops: CDR1 SGHTA, CDR2 FQGTGA. This CDR3 region has 16 residues. V was pared by 4 bases and J by 1 base, with 1 base of the junction left unmatched. The CDR3 region is CASSSGLAGGTDTQYF. CDR3 coding DNA: TGTGCCAGCAGCTCGGGACTAGCGGGAGGCACAGATACGCAGTATTTT.

The chain couples TRBV29-1 to TRBJ1-4; 7 bases align to TRBD1. CDR3 length: 13 amino acids. V was pared by 6 bases and J by 5 bases, with 6 bases of the junction left unmatched. CDR1 is SQVTM, CDR2 ANQGSEA, per germline. DNA of the CDR3: TGCAGCGTGTGGGACAGCCCCAATGAAAAACTGTTTTTT. Residues: CSVWDSPNEKLFF.

This rearrangement joins TRBV19 to TRBJ1-5; TRBD1 agrees at 12 bases. The ends lost 5 bases at V and 7 bases at J; junction bases unmatched: 6. The germline V gene has CDR1 LNHDA and CDR2 SQIVND (reference sequence). The CDR3 sequence is 15 residues long. The chain's CDR3 is CASSPSGTGGQPQHF. The CDR3 DNA follows: TGTGCCAGTAGTCCCTCAGGGACAGGGGGCCAGCCCCAGCATTTT.

This chain links TRBV13 with TRBJ2-2; 8 bases fit TRBD1. The CDR3 has 17 amino acids. Germline trimming cut 5 bases from V and 3 bases from J; bases unmatched to any gene: 11. CDR1 and CDR2 (germline): PRHDT, FYEKMQ (reference sequence). The CDR3 DNA sequence: TGTGCCAGCAGCCAGACGGGACAGGTTCAGGACACCGGGGAGCTGTTTTTT. Its protein product is CASSQTGQVQDTGELFF.

This chain links TRBV5-1 with TRBJ1-4; D remains unclear. This CDR3 contains 15 residues. CDR1 is SGHRS, CDR2 YFSETQ, per germline. V lost 3 bases and J lost 0, with 9 bases in between. The CDR3 DNA sequence: TGCGCCAGCAGCTCGCAGGAACCAACTAATGAAAAACTGTTTTTT. This codes for CASSSQEPTNEKLFF.

The genes are TRBV5-1 and TRBJ1-6; possibly TRBD1 for D (5 bases). CDR3 length: 17 amino acids. The V end lost 0 bases, the J end lost 3 bases, and 13 bases lay between the germline ends. CDR1 and CDR2 from the germline V gene are SGHRS and YFSETQ. The CDR3 DNA reads as TGCGCCAGCAGCTTGGGACAGATTGTAAACTATAATTCACCCCTCCACTTT. Translating it yields CASSLGQIVNYNSPLHF.

This clone was recorded a few times. The V and J genes are TRBV7-9 and TRBJ2-5, with D possibly TRBD1 on 5 matching bases. CDR3 length equals 15 residues. Trimming stripped 4 bases from V and 5 bases from J, with 17 bases between. Germline V CDR1 and CDR2: SEHNR, FQNEAQ (reference sequence). CDR3 sequence (DNA): TGTGCCAGCAGCTCCCGATTTCAGGGCGACGAGACCCAGTACTTC. Translating it yields CASSSRFQGDETQYF.

The V call is TRBV7-8, the J call TRBJ2-1; TRBD2 aligns across 13 bases. The CDR3 sequence is 16 residues long. Germline loops: CDR1 SGHVS, CDR2 FQNEAQ. The J segment lost 0 bases and the V segment lost 6 bases, leaving 2 bases of the junction unmatched. The CDR3 coding sequence is TGTGCCAGCAGGGGACTAGCGGGACCCTCCTACAATGAGCAGTTCTTC. It yields the protein CASRGLAGPSYNEQFF.

The CDR3 region has the DNA TGTGCCAGCAGCTTTAGGGGCCAGAGCTCCTACGAGCAGTACTTC. This encodes CASSFRGQSSYEQYF. The V gene is TRBV5-6, the J gene TRBJ2-7; D might be TRBD1 (5 bases). Trimming left V 2 bases short and J 0 bases short, with 12 bases between. The CDR3 is 15 residues long. The germline CDR1 and CDR2 sequences are SGHDT and YYEEEE.

This sequence joins TRBV10-2 and TRBJ2-3, with 11 bases lining up with TRBD2. The CDR3 is made up of 18 amino acids. The ends lost 1 base at V and 4 bases at J; junction bases unmatched: 10. Germline-derived CDR1 and CDR2 are WSHSY and SAAADI. CDR3 sequence reads: CASSEWVAGGKSADTQYF. CDR3 in DNA: TGCGCCAGCAGTGAGTGGGTAGCGGGGGGGAAGAGCGCAGATACGCAGTATTTT.

The chain employs TRBV3-1 (or the pseudogene TRBV3-2) and TRBJ2-2; a weak D match, TRBD2 (5 bases). V was pared by 5 bases and J by 5 bases, with 27 bases between. CDR1 LGHDT and CDR2 YNNKEL come from the germline V gene (reference sequence). The CDR3 is made up of 19 amino acids. CDR3 loop: CASSDETAYTGKWTGELFF. The CDR3 DNA follows: TGTGCCAGCAGCGACGAAACGGCCTACACGGGGAAGTGGACCGGGGAGCTGTTTTTT.

The rearrangement uses TRBV5-1 and TRBJ1-2, with TRBD1 matching 9 bases. The CDR3 spans 14 residues. J was trimmed by 8 bases and V by 0 bases; bases with no gene match: 5. The germline gives CDR1 SGHRS, CDR2 YFSETQ. This CDR3 reads CASSLDGTGQGYTF. The CDR3 DNA reads TGCGCCAGCAGCTTGGATGGGACAGGGCAAGGCTACACCTTC.

The chain joins TRBV19 to TRBJ2-3; TRBD2 matches at 14 bases. Germline V CDR1 and CDR2: LNHDA, SQIVND (reference sequence). This CDR3 is 16 amino acids long. J lost 4 bases, V lost 3 bases, and 3 bases had no gene match. CDR3 DNA sequence: TGTGCCAGTAGTATTGGACTAGCGGGGGGCCCAGATACGCAGTATTTT. Residues: CASSIGLAGGPDTQYF.